Presented here are 23 T cell receptor beta chains from one specimen sequenced in a study of cytomegalovirus exposure and HLA in healthy donors (dated 2017 in TCRdb). Libraries came from the immunoSEQ multiplex PCR assay. The multiplex PCR relied on a mix of 60 forward primers for TCR Vbeta segments and 13 reverse primers for TCR Jbeta segments. Not all clones reach the TCRdb copy of this immuneACCESS table, which keeps in-frame sequences only. Checked studies attribute under half of the gap to unresolved V genes and leave the rest unexplained. This sample gives 90,000 to 140,000 clones in total; 12% to 15% of them show up just once. Jointly, the top ten make up over 0.65% of the sample. What was sequenced was PBMCs. The receptors shown here come from a female donor in good health and CMV-seronegative.

This chain links TRBV6-5 with TRBJ1-1; TRBD1 might be the D (5 bases). The germline V gene encodes CDR1 MNHEY and CDR2 SVGAGI. This CDR3 contains 14 residues. Between the trimmed V and J ends, which lost 0 bases and 3 bases, there was a span of 8 bases. CDR3 bases: TGTGCCAGCAGTTACTCGGGGGGTGACACTGAAGCTTTCTTT. Translation gives CASSYSGGDTEAFF.

The chain combines TRBV6-5 with TRBJ1-6, with 7 bases that match TRBD1. The V and J ends lost 2 bases and 9 bases, in that order; junction bases with no gene match: 4. Germline V gives CDR1 MNHEY, CDR2 SVGAGI. The CDR3 contains 14 residues. This CDR3 is CASSYRGGVSPLHF. The CDR3 DNA is TGTGCCAGCAGTTACAGAGGGGGCGTTTCACCCCTCCACTTT.

This clone has more than one count but fewer than ten. This chain connects TRBV2 to TRBJ1-2, with D possibly being TRBD1 (5 bases). CDR1 and CDR2 (germline): SNHLY, FYNNEI. The CDR3 totals 13 residues. V lost 7 bases, J lost 5 bases, and 14 bases lay in between. The CDR3 is CASTGGGRYGYTF. The CDR3, as DNA: TGTGCCAGCACTGGGGGAGGAAGGTATGGCTACACCTTC.

There are a few counts of this clone. The rearrangement uses TRBV7-2 and TRBJ1-2; tentative D call: TRBD1 (6 bases). Germline V lookup: CDR1 SGHTA, CDR2 FQGNSA. This CDR3 is built from 14 residues. With 0 bases removed from V and 5 bases from J, the gap between germline ends came to 10 bases. The CDR3 sequence: CASSLAWTDYGYTF. CDR3 DNA sequence: TGTGCCAGCAGCTTAGCGTGGACAGATTATGGCTACACCTTC.

There are a few counts of this clone. The genes are TRBV2 and TRBJ2-7, with D perhaps TRBD2 (6 bases). V was cut by 2 bases and J by 1 base, with 9 bases left in between. Per the germline V gene, CDR1 is SNHLY and CDR2 is FYNNEI. CDR3 size: 14 residues. The CDR3 DNA follows: TGTGCCAGCAGTGAAAGCGGGCAGTCCTACGAGCAGTACTTC. Translating gives CASSESGQSYEQYF.

This clone was picked up a small number of times. The CDR3 sequence is CASSSPAGGPSTDTQYF. The CDR3 DNA follows: TGTGCCAGCAGCTCCCCAGCGGGAGGGCCGAGCACAGATACGCAGTATTTT. V is TRBV7-2 and J is TRBJ2-3; TRBD2 agrees at 10 bases. This CDR3 region has 17 residues. With 4 bases clipped from V and 0 bases from J, the junction kept 7 bases outside the gene matches. In germline, CDR1 is SGHTA, CDR2 FQGNSA.

The chain carries TRBV5-1 and TRBJ2-3, with 13 positions matching TRBD2. Germline V gene data show CDR1 as SGHRS and CDR2 as YFSETQ. The CDR3 is made up of 16 amino acids. Trimming cost V 4 bases and J 8 bases; bases outside gene matches: 10. The CDR3 DNA reads as TGCGCCAGCAGCCCTTGGACTAGCGGGAGTAATCCTACGCAGTATTTT. Its protein product is CASSPWTSGSNPTQYF.

The CDR3 sequence is CASSLSGQMNTEAFF. The CDR3 DNA follows: TGTGCCAGCAGCTTATCGGGACAGATGAACACTGAAGCTTTCTTT. The rearrangement uses TRBV11-3 and TRBJ1-1; TRBD1 agrees at 7 bases. V gave up 2 bases and J gave up 0 bases; unmatched junction bases: 3. The CDR3 is 15 residues long. Germline CDR1 SGHNT, CDR2 YENEEA.

This clone was observed a few times. The rearrangement joins TRBV7-8 to TRBJ2-5; TRBD2 agrees at 7 bases. The J segment lost 4 bases and the V segment lost 7 bases, leaving 6 bases of the junction unmatched. CDR3 size: 13 residues. The germline V gene encodes CDR1 SGHVS and CDR2 FQNEAQ. Here the CDR3 reads CASIRGGAETQYF. The CDR3 DNA reads TGTGCCAGCATCCGGGGAGGGGCAGAGACCCAGTACTTC.

The genes are TRBV2 and TRBJ2-1, with TRBD2 matching over 15 bases. Germline loops: CDR1 SNHLY, CDR2 FYNNEI. CDR3 size: 15 residues. Trimming cost V 6 bases and J 6 bases; bases outside gene matches: 3. The chain's CDR3 is CASSGLAGGFNEQFF. The CDR3 region has the DNA TGTGCCAGCAGCGGACTAGCGGGAGGGTTCAATGAGCAGTTCTTC.

The chain carries TRBV28 and TRBJ1-1; possibly TRBD1 for D (6 bases). The CDR3 sequence is 19 residues long. V was cut by 2 bases and J by 1 base, with 23 bases left in between. The germline V gene has CDR1 MDHEN and CDR2 SYDVKM. CDR3 in DNA: TGTGCCAGCAGTTTACCCTCTCTGGGCAGGGGCTCGGGGAACACTGAAGCTTTCTTT. Translation: CASSLPSLGRGSGNTEAFF.

This clone was detected a few times. The V and J genes are TRBV7-2 and TRBJ2-7; a possible D gene is TRBD1 (5 bases). The CDR3 loop spans 14 amino acids. The germline V and J ends were trimmed by 1 base and 0 bases, with 7 bases remaining between them. The germline V gene has CDR1 SGHTA and CDR2 FQGNSA. The DNA for the CDR3 is TGTGCCAGCAGCTTAGTGACAGTCTCCTACGAGCAGTACTTC. This encodes CASSLVTVSYEQYF.

This rearrangement joins TRBV9 to TRBJ2-7, with 10 bases that match TRBD2. J was trimmed by 4 bases and V by 2 bases; bases with no gene match: 6. The CDR3 is 15 amino acids. Germline V gene lookup returns CDR1 SGDLS and CDR2 YYNGEE. The chain's CDR3 is CASSVAAGGRYEQYF. CDR3 nucleotides: TGTGCCAGCAGCGTGGCAGCGGGAGGGAGATACGAGCAGTACTTC.

Of note for this clone: The junction does not match germline at one end; this may be a read error. The gene calls are TRBV5-6 and TRBJ1-3, with no clear D. Germline values: CDR1 SGHDT, CDR2 YYEEEE. This CDR3 has 15 residues. Here the CDR3 DNA reads TGTGCCAGCAGCCACACGGACTGGGTTGGAAGCACCATATATTTT. Residues: CASSHTDWVGSTIYF.

This clone was detected only a few times. The same CDR3 arises from other DNA sequences in this sample as well. The gene calls are TRBV6-4 and TRBJ2-1; 13 positions match TRBD2. CDR1 MRHNA and CDR2 SNTAGT come from the germline V gene. The V and J ends lost 4 bases and 6 bases, in that order; junction bases with no gene match: 0. This CDR3 has 14 amino acids. CDR3 sequence: CASSGLAGGNEQFF. The CDR3 coding sequence is TGTGCCAGCAGTGGACTAGCGGGGGGCAATGAGCAGTTCTTC.

This chain links TRBV7-6 with TRBJ2-7; TRBD2 aligns across 7 bases. Germline CDR1 is SGHVS and CDR2 is FNYEAQ. V was clipped by 5 bases and J by 0 bases; unmatched bases: 13. This CDR3 region has 17 residues. The CDR3 nucleotides are TGTGCCAGCAGCCTTGGGGGTGGACTAGGGTTCTCCTACGAGCAGTACTTC. Translated, it gives CASSLGGGLGFSYEQYF.

V usage is TRBV7-9 and J usage is TRBJ2-1; 10 bases line up with TRBD2. V shed 2 bases, J shed 5 bases, and the junction held 3 bases outside the gene matches. CDR3 length: 15 amino acids. Germline V CDR1 and CDR2: SEHNR, FQNEAQ (reference sequence). The CDR3 sequence: CASSLFLAGDNEQFF. The CDR3 bases are TGTGCCAGCAGCTTATTTCTAGCGGGGGACAATGAGCAGTTCTTC.

This clone was observed a handful of times. CDR3 DNA sequence: TGTGCCAGCAGTCCCCCCAGGGGGCTCAATCAGCCCCAGCATTTT. It encodes CASSPPRGLNQPQHF. V gene TRBV6-5 combines with J gene TRBJ1-5, with 8 bases aligning to TRBD1. V was pared by 5 bases and J by 3 bases, with 6 bases of the junction left unmatched. Germline V gene data show CDR1 as MNHEY and CDR2 as SVGAGI. This CDR3 comprises 15 residues.

The V and J genes are TRBV9 and TRBJ2-1; the D gene is possibly TRBD2 (5 bases). V was pared by 0 bases and J by 3 bases, with 10 bases between. The germline V gene encodes CDR1 SGDLS and CDR2 YYNGEE. CDR3 length: 15 amino acids. The DNA for the CDR3 is TGTGCCAGCAGCGTAGGTGGGAGCGGCTACAATGAGCAGTTCTTC. The encoded protein is CASSVGGSGYNEQFF.

This chain joins TRBV7-3 and TRBJ2-1; TRBD2 aligns across 9 bases. In germline, CDR1 is SGHTA, CDR2 FQGTGA. With V trimmed by 3 bases and J by 0 bases, 0 bases remained unmatched. The CDR3 is 15 residues long. The CDR3 region is CASSFSGSSYNEQFF. DNA for the CDR3: TGTGCCAGCAGCTTTAGCGGGAGCTCCTACAATGAGCAGTTCTTC. The complete variable domain, with remaining parts taken from reference TRBV7-3 and TRBJ2-1, reads GAGVSQTPSNKVTEKGKYVELRCDPISGHTALYWYRQSLGQGPEFLIYFQGTGAADDSGLPNDRFFAVRPEGSVSTLKIQRTERGDSAVYLCASSFSGSSYNEQFFGPGTRLTVL.

The chain combines TRBV11-2 with TRBJ1-1, with TRBD1 matching over 9 bases. CDR1 and CDR2 (germline): SGHAT, FQNNGV. J gave up 11 bases and V 5 bases, and 15 bases lay outside the gene matches. CDR3 size: 15 residues. The CDR3 reads CASSAIIRDRAWAFF. In DNA form, the CDR3 reads TGTGCCAGCAGCGCGATTATCCGGGACAGGGCATGGGCTTTCTTT. Variable domain in full (rest from reference TRBV11-2 and TRBJ1-1): EAGVAQSPRYKIIEKRQSVAFWCNPISGHATLYWYQQILGQGPKLLIQFQNNGVVDDSQLPKDRFSAERLKGVDSTLKIQPAKLEDSAVYLCASSAIIRDRAWAFFGQGTRLTVV.

In its sample, this clone was seen a few times. The chain joins TRBV30 to TRBJ1-4, with 9 bases aligning to TRBD1. Per the germline V gene, CDR1 is GTSNPN and CDR2 is SVGIG (reference sequence). CDR3 length equals 19 residues. Unmatched junction bases numbered 19, after V lost 2 bases and J lost 6 bases. The CDR3 protein is CAWSPPRGQGKDEDEKLFF. The CDR3 bases are TGTGCCTGGAGTCCCCCACGGGGACAGGGAAAGGATGAGGATGAAAAACTGTTTTTT.

This clone occurred a few times. The chain joins TRBV18 to TRBJ1-4, with TRBD1 matching 8 bases. Trimming at V came to 4 bases and at J to 8 bases, leaving 9 bases not matched to a gene. Germline V gene sequence: CDR1 KGHSH, CDR2 LQKENI. The CDR3 is 15 residues long. The CDR3 nucleotides are TGTGCCAGCTCACAAAACACAGGGGGAGAGGAAAAACTGTTTTTT. Amino acids: CASSQNTGGEEKLFF.